This T cell receptor beta chain was recorded in a study of blood T cell repertoires in COVID-19. As for the study in general: Some COVID-19 samples were acute and others convalescent; all came from the United States, Italy and Spain.

V lost 8 bases, J lost 7 bases, and 23 bases lay in between. Germline values: CDR1 MNHEY, CDR2 SVGAGI. This CDR3 has 15 amino acids. This table comes from immunoSEQ multiplex PCR, and its TCRdb copy is limited to in-frame clones, with some not included. The sample yields around 160,000 clones, around 87% seen once. Sequencing input: peripheral blood. V and J are TRBV6-5 and TRBJ1-2, with a possible D match to TRBD1 (5 bases). This clonotype originated in a man at least 80 years old with acute or convalescent COVID-19. CDR3 sequence: CASAPGQGGLGGYTF. CDR3 sequence (DNA): TGTGCCAGCGCCCCAGGGCAGGGTGGTTTGGGTGGCTACACCTTC.